This TCR beta chain was sequenced in a study of identical twins. Study results and limitations: Memory repertoires showed no such pattern, whereas abundant cord blood beta clonotypes carried fewer insertions. Out-of-frame alpha sequences shared between twins exhibited an excess of low generation probability.

As for this clonotype: The antigen is undetermined.

Germline V gene data show CDR1 as SGHKS and CDR2 as YYEKEE (reference sequence). V was shortened by 0 bases and J by 2 bases, with 13 bases between the two germline ends. The CDR3 extends over 16 amino acids. TCRdb fed the 5' RACE reads into MiXCR, producing one record per CDR3 protein. The repertoire includes 350,000 to 500,000 distinct CDR3 sequences, about a fifth of them detected once, and roughly an eighth sits in the top ten. The TCR comes from a man in his forties or fifties in good health. V is TRBV5-5 and J is TRBJ2-3; D unclear. Sample: naive T cells sorted from blood. This CDR3 reads CASSLGRRPFTDTQYF. The CDR3 DNA reads TGTGCCAGCAGCTTGGGACGGAGACCTTTCACAGATACGCAGTATTTT.